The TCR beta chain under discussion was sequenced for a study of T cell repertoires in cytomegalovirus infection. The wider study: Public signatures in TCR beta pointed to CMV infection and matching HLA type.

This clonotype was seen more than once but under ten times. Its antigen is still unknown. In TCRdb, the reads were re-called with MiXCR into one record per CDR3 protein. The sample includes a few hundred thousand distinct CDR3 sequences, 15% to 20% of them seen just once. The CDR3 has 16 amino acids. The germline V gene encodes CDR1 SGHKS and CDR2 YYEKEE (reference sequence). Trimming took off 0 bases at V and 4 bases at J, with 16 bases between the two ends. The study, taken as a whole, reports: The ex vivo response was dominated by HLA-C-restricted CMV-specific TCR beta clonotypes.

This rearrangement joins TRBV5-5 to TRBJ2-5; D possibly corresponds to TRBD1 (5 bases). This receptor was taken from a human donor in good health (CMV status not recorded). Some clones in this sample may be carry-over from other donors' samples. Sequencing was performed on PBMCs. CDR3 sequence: CASSLGQGFALETQYF. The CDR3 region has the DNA TGTGCCAGCAGCTTGGGGCAGGGATTTGCGTTAGAGACCCAGTACTTC.